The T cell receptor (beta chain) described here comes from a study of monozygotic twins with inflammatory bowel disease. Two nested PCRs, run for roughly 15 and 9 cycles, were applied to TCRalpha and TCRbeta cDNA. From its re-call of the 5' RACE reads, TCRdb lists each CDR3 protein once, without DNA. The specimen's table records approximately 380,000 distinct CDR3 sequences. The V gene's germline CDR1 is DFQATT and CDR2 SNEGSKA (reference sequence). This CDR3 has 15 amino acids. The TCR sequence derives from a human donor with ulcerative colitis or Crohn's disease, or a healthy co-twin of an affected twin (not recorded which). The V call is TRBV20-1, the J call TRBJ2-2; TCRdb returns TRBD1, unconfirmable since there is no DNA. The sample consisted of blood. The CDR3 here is CSATRQADWTGELFF.